The entry below describes one T cell receptor (beta chain). Its specificity is not known. These data are taken from a study of cytomegalovirus exposure and HLA in healthy donors. The PCR was carried out with 60 Vbeta primers and 13 Jbeta primers. Libraries were prepared by immunoSEQ multiplex PCR; TCRdb keeps only in-frame clonotypes and omits some of them. The sample has some 190,000 clones; roughly 9.4% are singletons. General study points: Further analysis, carried out later, found HLA-associated TCR beta chains more clonally expanded than equally common other chains. Common viral pathogens (according to a later analysis) appeared linked to several of the most significant clusters. Reports indicated that the classifier achieved high specificity and sensitivity in diagnosing cytomegalovirus status.

V was pared by 4 bases and J by 6 bases, with 13 bases between. Germline V gene lookup returns CDR1 SQVTM and CDR2 ANQGSEA. The CDR3 is 13 amino acids. The sequenced sample consisted of PBMCs. This chain joins TRBV29-1 and TRBJ1-5; D is perhaps TRBD1 (6 bases). The receptor was derived from a woman younger than 45 in good health and CMV-seropositive. The CDR3 spells CSVGQVSGQPQHF. As DNA, the CDR3 is TGCAGCGTTGGACAGGTGTCAGGTCAGCCCCAGCATTTT.